What follows are 26 T cell receptor beta chains derived from one specimen sequenced in a study of identical twins. TCRdb called the 5' RACE reads again in MiXCR, with one record for every CDR3 protein. The sample has under 300,000 distinct CDR3 sequences; about an eighth are singletons. These data also formed part of another study, on yellow fever vaccine responses in identical twins.

The specimen sequenced was memory (CD45RO+) T cells sorted from blood. The receptor source for this set is a woman between 18 and 29 years old in good health.

V and J are TRBV11-2 and TRBJ2-7, with unresolved D. V lost 3 bases to trimming and J lost 7 bases, with 13 bases between them. CDR1 is SGHAT, CDR2 FQNNGV, per germline. The CDR3 has 13 residues. This CDR3 is CASSFIRNSEQYF. The CDR3 bases are TGTGCCAGCAGCTTTATTCGCAATTCAGAGCAGTACTTC. Looking up the rest from reference TRBV11-2 and TRBJ2-7 gives the full variable domain: EAGVAQSPRYKIIEKRQSVAFWCNPISGHATLYWYQQILGQGPKLLIQFQNNGVVDDSQLPKDRFSAERLKGVDSTLKIQPAKLEDSAVYLCASSFIRNSEQYFGPGTRLTVT.

V gene TRBV6-1 combines with J gene TRBJ1-6; TRBD1 aligns across 7 bases. Germline assignment: CDR1 MNHNS and CDR2 SASEGT. This CDR3 is 14 amino acids long. After removal of 7 bases from V and 5 bases from J, the junction contained 5 bases not matched to a gene. CDR3 protein: CASNRDRDNSPLHF. The CDR3 DNA sequence: TGTGCCAGCAACAGAGACAGGGATAATTCACCCCTCCACTTT.

The rearrangement uses TRBV5-4 and TRBJ1-2; D gene ambiguous. V lost 4 bases, J lost 7 bases, and 23 bases lay in between. Per germline, CDR1 SGHNT and CDR2 YYREEE (reference sequence). The CDR3 consists of 16 residues. CDR3 region: CASSQDLKSSAFGYTF. The CDR3 bases are TGTGCCAGCAGCCAAGACCTGAAATCTTCCGCGTTTGGCTACACCTTC. Looking up the rest from reference TRBV5-4 and TRBJ1-2 gives the full variable domain: ETGVTQSPTHLIKTRGQQVTLRCSSQSGHNTVSWYQQALGQGPQFIFQYYREEENGRGNFPPRFSGLQFPNYSSELNVNALELDDSALYLCASSQDLKSSAFGYTFGSGTRLTVV.

In its sample, this clonotype was seen a few times. CDR3 sequence (DNA): TGTGCCAGCAGCCAATACAACAGGGGGAATTTAAGCGAGCAGTACTTC. It is translated as CASSQYNRGNLSEQYF. This chain uses TRBV7-3 with TRBJ2-7; 8 bases align to TRBD1. V shed 5 bases, J shed 6 bases, and the junction held 15 bases outside the gene matches. The germline V gene has CDR1 SGHTA and CDR2 FQGTGA. This CDR3 region has 16 residues.

This clonotype was counted between two and nine times. This chain joins TRBV20-1 and TRBJ2-5; 10 bases are shared with TRBD2. Germline CDR1 reads DFQATT; CDR2 reads SNEGSKA (reference sequence). The V and J ends lost 3 bases and 2 bases, in that order; junction bases with no gene match: 6. CDR3 length equals 15 residues. The CDR3 region is CSASPSGGRQETQYF. Here the CDR3 DNA reads TGCAGTGCTAGCCCTAGCGGGGGCCGACAAGAGACCCAGTACTTC.

V usage is TRBV14 and J usage is TRBJ1-1; D remains unclear. V lost 6 bases, J lost 3 bases, and 11 bases lay in between. Germline-derived CDR1 and CDR2 are SGHDN and FVKESK. CDR3 size: 13 residues. Here the CDR3 DNA reads TGTGCCAGCAGTCGCAAAGGGTACACTGAAGCTTTCTTT. Protein: CASSRKGYTEAFF.

This clonotype appeared a few times. The J gene is TRBJ2-7, the V gene TRBV7-8; 8 bases match TRBD1. Germline trimming cut 5 bases from V and 1 base from J; bases unmatched to any gene: 4. The CDR3 spans 14 residues. Per the germline V gene, CDR1 is SGHVS and CDR2 is FQNEAQ. The CDR3 is CASSIGQGSYEQYF. The CDR3 coding sequence is TGTGCCAGCAGCATTGGACAGGGATCCTACGAGCAGTACTTC.

Concerning this clonotype itself: Because it lacks the conserved phenylalanine or tryptophan at the end, this CDR3 is likely a read error. V is TRBV2 and J is TRBJ1-2; D unresolved. The germline V gene encodes CDR1 SNHLY and CDR2 FYNNEI. Trimming removed 3 bases from V and 9 bases from J, with 8 bases in between. This CDR3 region has 11 residues. This CDR3 reads CASSEGSRYTY. As DNA, the CDR3 is TGTGCCAGCAGTGAGGGGTCTCGCTACACCTAC.

This clonotype was detected a few times. The rearrangement joins TRBV11-3 to TRBJ2-1; weak D call: TRBD1 (5 bases). This CDR3 is 15 amino acids long. Germline V gene lookup returns CDR1 SGHNT and CDR2 YENEEA. V lost 4 bases to trimming and J lost 7 bases, with 17 bases between them. The CDR3 nucleotides read TGTGCCAGCAGCTCCACCGGGCTAGGGGCTAATGAGCAGTTCTTC. Its protein is CASSSTGLGANEQFF.

The chain joins TRBV14 to TRBJ2-1; the D gene is possibly TRBD2 (7 bases). The CDR3 extends over 16 amino acids. V shed 1 base and J shed 3 bases, with 13 bases lying between them. Germline V CDR1 and CDR2: SGHDN, FVKESK. In nucleotides, the CDR3 is TGTGCCAGCAGCCAAGTACGGGGGGCTAGCTACAATGAGCAGTTCTTC. Protein: CASSQVRGASYNEQFF.

This clonotype came up many times. The chain recombines TRBV20-1 with TRBJ2-3; no firm D call. The CDR3 sequence is 12 residues long. Germline CDR1 reads DFQATT; CDR2 reads SNEGSKA (reference sequence). V dropped 3 bases and J dropped 5 bases, with 9 bases sitting between them. CDR3 in DNA: TGCAGTGCTAGGCTTTCTATAGATACGCAGTATTTT. Its translation: CSARLSIDTQYF.

This clonotype was detected only a few times. This chain joins TRBV11-3 and TRBJ2-1; D gene ambiguous. Trimming left V 4 bases short and J 3 bases short, with 10 bases between. Germline V gene data show CDR1 as SGHNT and CDR2 as YENEEA. The CDR3 totals 14 residues. The CDR3 spells CASSSQLNYNEQFF. The CDR3 nucleotides are TGTGCCAGCAGCTCCCAGCTTAACTACAATGAGCAGTTCTTC.

This clonotype was counted a few times. The V and J genes are TRBV5-1 and TRBJ2-1; no firm D call. Germline V gives CDR1 SGHRS, CDR2 YFSETQ. The CDR3 extends over 16 amino acids. Trimming removed 4 bases at V and 0 bases at J, with 14 bases between. The CDR3 loop reads CASSPRGGSSYNEQFF. The CDR3 region has the DNA TGCGCCAGCAGCCCACGCGGCGGTAGCTCCTACAATGAGCAGTTCTTC.

The chain links TRBV5-6 to TRBJ1-1; 8 positions match TRBD1. Germline-derived CDR1 and CDR2 are SGHDT and YYEEEE. V dropped 0 bases and J dropped 3; count of bases not matched to a gene: 4. CDR3 length: 15 residues. CDR3 protein: CASSLAGGADTEAFF. CDR3 coding DNA: TGTGCCAGCAGCTTGGCAGGGGGCGCGGACACTGAAGCTTTCTTT. The full variable domain, with the rest looked up from reference TRBV5-6 and TRBJ1-1, is DAGVTQSPTHLIKTRGQQVTLRCSPKSGHDTVSWYQQALGQGPQFIFQYYEEEERQRGNFPDRFSGHQFPNYSSELNVNALLLGDSALYLCASSLAGGADTEAFFGQGTRLTVV.

This clonotype has a count of ten or more. The V call is TRBV25-1, the J call TRBJ1-3; D perhaps matches TRBD1 (5 bases). The CDR3 loop spans 14 amino acids. V lost 8 bases and J 3 bases, leaving 14 bases between the germline ends. CDR1 and CDR2 from the germline V gene are MGHDK and SYGVNS. The CDR3 reads CASAGTSFGNTIYF. Here the CDR3 DNA reads TGTGCCAGCGCCGGGACGTCTTTTGGAAACACCATATATTTT.

The V and J genes are TRBV2 and TRBJ2-7, with TRBD1 matching over 10 bases. CDR1 is SNHLY, CDR2 FYNNEI, per germline. With V trimmed by 7 bases and J by 5 bases, 8 bases remained unmatched. This CDR3 has 14 residues. CDR3 nucleotides: TGTGCCAGCATGTGGGGACAGGGGAGGAACGAGCAGTACTTC. Translation: CASMWGQGRNEQYF.

This clonotype was seen more than once but under ten times. The V and J genes are TRBV20-1 and TRBJ2-1; 8 nucleotides align to TRBD2. The CDR3 is 15 amino acids. V shed 0 bases, J shed 7 bases, and the junction held 8 bases outside the gene matches. Germline assignment: CDR1 DFQATT and CDR2 SNEGSKA (reference sequence). The CDR3 reads CSARDLGRAGNEQFF. The CDR3 nucleotides are TGCAGTGCTAGAGATCTCGGGAGGGCCGGTAATGAGCAGTTCTTC.

The V and J genes are TRBV28 and TRBJ2-5; D unclear. The V end was cut by 5 bases, the J end by 12 bases, with 16 bases between. This CDR3 is built from 12 residues. Germline V gene data show CDR1 as MDHEN and CDR2 as SYDVKM. CDR3: CASSQDLRSKYF. The CDR3 DNA follows: TGTGCCAGCAGTCAGGACCTCCGGTCCAAGTACTTC. The variable domain in full, with the rest retrieved from reference TRBV28 and TRBJ2-5, is DVKVTQSSRYLVKRTGEKVFLECVQDMDHENMFWYRQDPGLGLRLIYFSYDVKMKEKGDIPEGYSVSREKKERFSLILESASTNQTSMYLCASSQDLRSKYFGPGTRLLVL.

This clonotype was picked up a small number of times. DNA for the CDR3: TGTGCCAGCAGCTTAGAAACAGGTGGATATGGCTACACCTTC. This codes for CASSLETGGYGYTF. The V call is TRBV7-2, the J call TRBJ1-2, with D possibly matching TRBD1 (5 bases). The CDR3 consists of 14 residues. Trimming pared 1 base from V and 5 bases from J, leaving 11 bases between. Per the germline V gene, CDR1 is SGHTA and CDR2 is FQGNSA.

There are a few counts of this clonotype. The chain uses TRBV7-9 and TRBJ2-7; D gene ambiguous. Germline V gene lookup returns CDR1 SEHNR and CDR2 FQNEAQ (reference sequence). The CDR3 runs 13 residues. Trimming took 3 bases from V and 9 from J, leaving 15 bases between them. CDR3 DNA sequence: TGTGCCAGCAGCTTCGGAAGCAGCCGCTCGCAGTACTTC. This codes for CASSFGSSRSQYF.

The V gene is TRBV15, the J gene TRBJ2-5; D uncertain. Deletions cut 0 bases from V and 5 bases from J, with 7 bases between. This CDR3 has 13 residues. Per germline, CDR1 LNHNV and CDR2 YYDKDF (reference sequence). DNA of the CDR3: TGTGCCACCAGCAGAGAAGGACGGGAGACCCAGTACTTC. This sequence encodes CATSREGRETQYF.

This chain connects TRBV20-1 to TRBJ1-5; D gene unclear. Trimming took off 0 bases at V and 0 bases at J, with 6 bases between the two ends. Germline lookup yields CDR1 DFQATT and CDR2 SNEGSKA (reference sequence). This CDR3 has 14 amino acids. The CDR3 coding sequence is TGCAGTGCTAGAGAGGCAGATAGCAATCAGCCCCAGCATTTT. Amino acids: CSAREADSNQPQHF.

This clonotype occurred a few times. The chain is built from TRBV6-5 and TRBJ1-1, with D hard to call. The ends were cut back, 2 bases at V and 12 bases at J, with 16 bases in the middle. Per germline, CDR1 MNHEY and CDR2 SVGAGI. This CDR3 contains 13 residues. CDR3: CASSYAEKRYSFF. CDR3 nucleotides: TGTGCCAGCAGTTACGCGGAGAAGAGGTACTCTTTCTTT.

At least ten counts were recorded for this clonotype. J is TRBJ2-1 and V is TRBV11-2, with D perhaps matching TRBD2 (6 bases). This CDR3 comprises 16 residues. CDR1 is SGHAT, CDR2 FQNNGV, per germline. Trimming shortened V by 4 bases and J by 3 bases, and 16 bases separated the two germline ends. CDR3 amino acids: CASSSVAGTFYNEQFF. The CDR3 DNA follows: TGTGCCAGCAGCTCGGTAGCAGGGACTTTCTACAATGAGCAGTTCTTC. Combining the CDR3 with reference TRBV11-2 and TRBJ2-1 gives the whole variable domain EAGVAQSPRYKIIEKRQSVAFWCNPISGHATLYWYQQILGQGPKLLIQFQNNGVVDDSQLPKDRFSAERLKGVDSTLKIQPAKLEDSAVYLCASSSVAGTFYNEQFFGPGTRLTVL.

This clonotype was detected only a few times. The CDR3, as DNA: TGCGCCAGCAGCTTGGACAGCCGACAATACGAGCAGTACTTC. Translated, it gives CASSLDSRQYEQYF. The chain is built from TRBV5-1 and TRBJ2-7, with no clear D. V lost 0 bases and J lost 4, with 11 bases in between. CDR3 size: 14 residues. Germline CDR1 and CDR2: SGHRS and YFSETQ.

This clonotype came up many times. CDR3 in amino acids: CSASPLAGDSYEQYF. As DNA, the CDR3 is TGCAGTGCTAGCCCACTAGCGGGGGACTCCTACGAGCAGTACTTC. The chain links TRBV20-1 to TRBJ2-7, with 11 bases lining up with TRBD2. This CDR3 has 15 residues. The V segment lost 3 bases and the J segment 0 bases; nucleotides outside the gene matches: 4. Germline loops: CDR1 DFQATT, CDR2 SNEGSKA (reference sequence).